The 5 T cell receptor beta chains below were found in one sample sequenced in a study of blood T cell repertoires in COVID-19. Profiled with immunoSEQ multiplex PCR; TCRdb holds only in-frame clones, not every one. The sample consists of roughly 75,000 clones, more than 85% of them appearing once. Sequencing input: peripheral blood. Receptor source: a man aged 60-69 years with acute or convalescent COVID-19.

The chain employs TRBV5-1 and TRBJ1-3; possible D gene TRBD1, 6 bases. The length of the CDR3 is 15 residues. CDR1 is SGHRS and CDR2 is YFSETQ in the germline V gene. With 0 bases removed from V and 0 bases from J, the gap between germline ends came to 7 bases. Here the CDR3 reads CASSLDRVSGNTIYF. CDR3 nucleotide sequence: TGCGCCAGCAGCTTGGACAGGGTCTCTGGAAACACCATATATTTT.

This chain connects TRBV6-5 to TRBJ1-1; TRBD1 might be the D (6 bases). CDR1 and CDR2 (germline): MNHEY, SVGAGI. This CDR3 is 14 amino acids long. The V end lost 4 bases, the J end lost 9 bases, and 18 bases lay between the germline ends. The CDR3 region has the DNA TGTGCCAGCAGTTCTTACAGGGCCCCGGCCCAAGCTTTCTTT. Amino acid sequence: CASSSYRAPAQAFF.

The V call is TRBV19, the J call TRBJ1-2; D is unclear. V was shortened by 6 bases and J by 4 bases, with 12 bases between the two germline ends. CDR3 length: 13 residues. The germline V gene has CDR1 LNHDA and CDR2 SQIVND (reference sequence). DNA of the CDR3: TGTGCCAGTAGCCCGCAGATCAGCTATGGCTACACCTTC. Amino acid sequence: CASSPQISYGYTF.

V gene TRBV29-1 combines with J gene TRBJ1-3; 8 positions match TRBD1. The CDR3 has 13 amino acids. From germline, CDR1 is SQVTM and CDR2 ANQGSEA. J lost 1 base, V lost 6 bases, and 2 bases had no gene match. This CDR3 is CSVGQGSGNTIYF. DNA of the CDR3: TGCAGCGTAGGACAGGGTTCTGGAAACACCATATATTTT. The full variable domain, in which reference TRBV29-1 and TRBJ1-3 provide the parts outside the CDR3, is SAVISQKPSRDICQRGTSLTIQCQVDSQVTMMFWYRQQPGQSLTLIATANQGSEATYESGFVIDKFPISRPNLTFSTLTVSNMSPEDSSIYLCSVGQGSGNTIYFGEGSWLTVV.

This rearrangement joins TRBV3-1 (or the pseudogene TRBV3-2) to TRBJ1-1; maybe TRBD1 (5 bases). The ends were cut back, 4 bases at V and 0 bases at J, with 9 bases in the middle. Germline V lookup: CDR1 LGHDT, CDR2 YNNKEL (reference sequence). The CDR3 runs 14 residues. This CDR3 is CASSRETVNTEAFF. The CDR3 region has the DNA TGTGCCAGCAGCCGAGAGACAGTGAACACTGAAGCTTTCTTT.